Listed below are T cell receptor beta chains from one sample, sequenced in a study of tumor T cells in aggressive B-cell lymphoma. This table comes from immunoSEQ multiplex PCR, and its TCRdb copy is limited to in-frame clones, with some not included. The sample has approximately 5,200 clones; about 93% are singletons. The material sequenced was tumor tissue. These receptors originate from an adult with diffuse large B cell lymphoma. Each CDR3 is given with its conserved first and last residue. A D gene is named only where the DNA matches it firmly. Some rows mark clone size as missing; the rest say once, few, many or name a class of expanded clone.

v_gene: TRBV27; abundance: .; j_gene: TRBJ2-1; d_gene: TRBD1; CDR3nt: TGTGCCAGCAGAGGACAGGGTGTGAATGAGCAGTTCTTC; CDR3aa: CASRGQGVNEQFF
v_gene: TRBV29-1; abundance: .; j_gene: TRBJ2-1; d_gene: .; CDR3nt: TGCAGCGTTCTGACATCTTACAATGAGCAGTTCTTC; CDR3aa: CSVLTSYNEQFF
v_gene: TRBV4-3; abundance: .; j_gene: TRBJ1-1; d_gene: .; CDR3nt: TGCGCCAGCAGCCAAGATTTGTGGGGAGGCACTGAAGCTTTCTTT; CDR3aa: CASSQDLWGGTEAFF
v_gene: TRBV18; abundance: .; j_gene: TRBJ2-3; d_gene: TRBD2; CDR3nt: TGTGCCAGCTCACCAACTAGCGGATACACAGATACGCAGTATTTT; CDR3aa: CASSPTSGYTDTQYF
v_gene: TRBV6-1; abundance: .; j_gene: TRBJ2-7; d_gene: TRBD2; CDR3nt: TGTGCCAGCATGGGACTAGCGGGGTACGAGCAGTACTTC; CDR3aa: CASMGLAGYEQYF
v_gene: TRBV5-1; abundance: .; j_gene: TRBJ2-1; d_gene: .; CDR3nt: TGCGCCAGCAGCTTGATGGGGCTGTACAATGAGCAGTTCTTC; CDR3aa: CASSLMGLYNEQFF
v_gene: TRBV4-1; abundance: .; j_gene: TRBJ1-2; d_gene: .; CDR3nt: TGCGCCAGCAGCCAAGGCCGGTTGCCTGGCTACACCTTC; CDR3aa: CASSQGRLPGYTF
v_gene: TRBV2; abundance: .; j_gene: TRBJ2-1; d_gene: .; CDR3nt: TGTGCCAGCAGTCTCGGTAGGGGCAATGAGCAGTTCTTC; CDR3aa: CASSLGRGNEQFF
v_gene: TRBV12-5; abundance: .; j_gene: TRBJ2-7; d_gene: TRBD2; CDR3nt: TGTGCTAGTGATTCGGGAAGAGGACTAGCGGGATCCCCTACCGTCTACAAGCAGTACTTC; CDR3aa: CASDSGRGLAGSPTVYKQYF
v_gene: TRBV15; abundance: .; j_gene: TRBJ2-1; d_gene: .; CDR3nt: TGTGCCACCAGCAGAGATCAGGGATCAGGCGGTTACAATGAGCAGTTCTTC; CDR3aa: CATSRDQGSGGYNEQFF
v_gene: TRBV5-1; abundance: .; j_gene: TRBJ2-3; d_gene: TRBD2; CDR3nt: TGCGCCAGCAGCTGGGGACTAGCGAGCACAGATACGCAGTATTTT; CDR3aa: CASSWGLASTDTQYF
v_gene: TRBV9; abundance: once; j_gene: TRBJ1-4; d_gene: .; CDR3nt: TGTGCCAGCAGCGTAGCTAGAGGGTTGGGTTCCAATGAAAAACTGTTTTTT; CDR3aa: CASSVARGLGSNEKLFF
v_gene: TRBV30; abundance: .; j_gene: TRBJ2-1; d_gene: .; CDR3nt: TGTGCCTGGTGTGCGGGTACCCTGGTCTACAATGAGCAGTTCTTC; CDR3aa: CAWCAGTLVYNEQFF